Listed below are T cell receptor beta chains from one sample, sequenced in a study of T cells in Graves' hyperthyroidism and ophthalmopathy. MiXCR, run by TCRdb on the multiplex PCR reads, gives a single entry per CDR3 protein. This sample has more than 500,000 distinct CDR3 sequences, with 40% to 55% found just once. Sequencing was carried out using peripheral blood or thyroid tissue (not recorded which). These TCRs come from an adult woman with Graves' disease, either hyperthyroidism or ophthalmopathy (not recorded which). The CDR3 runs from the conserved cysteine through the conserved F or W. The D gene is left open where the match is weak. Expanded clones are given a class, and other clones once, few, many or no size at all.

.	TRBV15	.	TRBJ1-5	CATSRDQFGASNQPQHF	TGTGCCACCAGCAGAGATCAGTTTGGTGCTAGCAATCAGCCCCAGCATTTT
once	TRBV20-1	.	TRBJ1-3	CSASSRGSF	TGCAGTGCTAGTTCTCGCGGGAGCTTT
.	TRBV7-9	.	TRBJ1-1	CASSHGGGPGLGTFF	TGTGCCAGCAGCCACGGCGGGGGACCCGGCCTGGGGACTTTCTTT
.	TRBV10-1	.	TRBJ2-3	CASSESQATWLTDTQYF	TGCGCCAGCAGTGAGTCCCAGGCGACATGGTTGACAGATACGCAGTATTTT
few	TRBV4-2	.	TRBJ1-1	CASSQDQGQNTEAFF	TGTGCCAGCAGCCAAGATCAGGGCCAGAACACTGAAGCTTTCTTT
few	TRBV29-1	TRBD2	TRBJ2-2	CSVGLAKAGELFF	TGCAGCGTCGGACTAGCCAAGGCCGGGGAGCTGTTTTTT
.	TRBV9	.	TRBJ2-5	CASSVQGGETQYF	TGTGCCAGCAGCGTACAGGGGGGGGAGACCCAGTACTTC
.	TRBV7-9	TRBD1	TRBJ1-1	CASSLRGQGQNTEAFF	TGTGCCAGCAGCTTAAGGGGACAGGGACAGAACACTGAAGCTTTCTTT
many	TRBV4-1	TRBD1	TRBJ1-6	CASSHPQGAGSPLHF	TGCGCCAGCAGCCACCCACAGGGGGCGGGTTCACCCCTCCACTTT
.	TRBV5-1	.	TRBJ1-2	CASSLLPGGALSINYGYTF	TGCGCCAGCAGCCTCTTACCCGGGGGGGCCCTATCCATTAACTATGGCTACACCTTC
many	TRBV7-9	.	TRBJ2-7	CASSHFHEQYF	TGTGCCAGCAGCCATTTTCACGAGCAGTACTTC
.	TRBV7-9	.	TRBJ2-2	CASSWTGTGELFF	TGTGCCAGCAGCTGGACCGGGACAGGGGAGCTGTTTTTT
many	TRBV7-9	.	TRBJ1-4	CASSSFATNEKLFF	TGTGCCAGCAGCTCATTTGCAACTAATGAAAAACTGTTTTTT
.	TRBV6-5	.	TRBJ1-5	CASSHRRYSNQPQHF	TGTGCCAGCAGTCACCGGCGGTATAGCAATCAGCCCCAGCATTTT